This TCR beta chain is drawn from a study of OX40 agonist ivuxolimab in advanced cancers. Study details: Partial response was recorded in three patients: one hepatocellular carcinoma and two cutaneous melanoma cases. The study's findings and limits: Low levels of normalized T-cell clonal expansion also appeared in some nonresponders. Clonal expansion by week 6 occurred in CD4+ and CD8+ blood T cells (at 0.1 to 3.0 mg/kg).

Here immunoSEQ multiplex PCR was the method, and the copy in TCRdb shows in-frame clones only, minus some. The sample lists about 24,000 clones, roughly 88% seen once, with 25% to 30% in the top ten. CDR1 SEHNR and CDR2 FQNEAQ come from the germline V gene (reference sequence). The CDR3 contains 16 residues. V was pared by 3 bases and J by 1 base, with 3 bases of the junction left unmatched. Concerning this clone: Its specificity is not known.

This sequence joins TRBV7-9 and TRBJ2-2; 9 bases are shared with TRBD2. The receptor was derived from an adult with an advanced solid tumor such as melanoma, head and neck, liver or kidney cancer. The specimen was CD4+ or CD8+ T cells sorted from blood, collected in a trial of the OX40 agonist ivuxolimab. The CDR3 DNA reads TGTGCCAGCAGCTTGACTAGCGGACTGAACACCGGGGAGCTGTTTTTT. It specifies CASSLTSGLNTGELFF. Full variable domain (rest looked up from reference TRBV7-9 and TRBJ2-2): DTGVSQNPRHKITKRGQNVTFRCDPISEHNRLYWYRQTLGQGPEFLTYFQNEAQLEKSRLLSDRFSAERPKGSFSTLEIQRTEQGDSAMYLCASSLTSGLNTGELFFGEGSRLTVL.